Below, 18 T cell receptor beta chains from the same sample are listed, as sequenced in a study of blood T cell repertoires in COVID-19. Using immunoSEQ multiplex PCR, the repertoire was profiled, and TCRdb retains in-frame clones only, with some absent. The sample yields fewer than 600,000 clones, 89% seen once. The specimen was peripheral blood. The receptors come from a man aged 18 to 29 with COVID-19, enrolled during active disease.

This rearrangement joins TRBV5-8 to TRBJ2-7, with D perhaps matching TRBD1 (6 bases). The CDR3 runs to 15 residues. V was shortened by 6 bases and J by 5 bases, with 21 bases between the two germline ends. CDR1 SGHTS and CDR2 YDEGEE come from the germline V gene. The CDR3 nucleotides are TGTGCCAGCAAACTACAGGGACGTGACCTCCACGAGCAGTACTTC. Translated: CASKLQGRDLHEQYF. The variable domain in full, completed from reference TRBV5-8 and TRBJ2-7, reads EAGVTQSPTHLIKTRGQQATLRCSPISGHTSVYWYQQALGLGLQFLLWYDEGEERNRGNFPPRFSGRQFPNYSSELNVNALELEDSALYLCASKLQGRDLHEQYFGPGTRLTVT.

A single count supports this clone. The J gene is TRBJ2-7, the V gene TRBV7-9, with 9 bases fitting TRBD2. The CDR3 has 14 amino acids. Germline V gene lookup returns CDR1 SEHNR and CDR2 FQNEAQ (reference sequence). Germline trimming cut 11 bases from V and 5 bases from J; bases unmatched to any gene: 13. The CDR3 nucleotides read TGTGCCTCACTCCCATCTAGCGGGATCCACGAGCAGTACTTC. This gives the protein CASLPSSGIHEQYF.

This clone was seen more than once but under ten times. The chain links TRBV3-1 (or the pseudogene TRBV3-2) to TRBJ2-1; 10 bases agree with TRBD2. CDR1 is LGHDT, CDR2 YNNKEL, per germline (reference sequence). This CDR3 region has 15 residues. V lost 4 bases and J lost 8; bases outside the gene matches: 8. Here the CDR3 reads CASSPTSGMVHEQFF. CDR3 DNA sequence: TGTGCCAGCAGCCCCACTAGCGGGATGGTCCATGAGCAGTTCTTC.

The genes are TRBV9 and TRBJ2-3; weak D call: TRBD1 (6 bases). The CDR3 contains 15 residues. Trimming removed 4 bases from V and 4 bases from J, with 16 bases in between. Per the germline V gene, CDR1 is SGDLS and CDR2 is YYNGEE. The CDR3 is CASSTLGAGSDTQYF. CDR3 DNA: TGTGCCAGCAGCACCTTGGGGGCGGGCTCAGATACGCAGTATTTT.

This clone came up once. The rearrangement uses TRBV5-1 and TRBJ2-7; the match to TRBD2 covers 12 bases. With 0 bases clipped from V and 4 bases from J, the junction kept 5 bases outside the gene matches. The germline V gene has CDR1 SGHRS and CDR2 YFSETQ. The CDR3 is 16 amino acids. The CDR3 protein is CASSLAQLAGGYEQYF. The CDR3 region has the DNA TGCGCCAGCAGCTTGGCCCAGCTAGCGGGAGGGTACGAGCAGTACTTC.

The rearrangement links TRBV6-5 to TRBJ2-1; TRBD1 aligns across 11 bases. The V gene's germline CDR1 is MNHEY and CDR2 SVGAGI. Trimming took 5 bases from V and 7 from J; bases not matched to a gene: 7. The CDR3 sequence is 15 residues long. The CDR3 protein is CASSLGQGAENEQFF. CDR3 nucleotides: TGTGCCAGCAGTCTCGGACAGGGGGCCGAGAATGAGCAGTTCTTC.

The V gene is TRBV5-1, the J gene TRBJ2-3; the D is unclear. Trimming removed 4 bases from V and 5 bases from J, with 11 bases in between. Germline loops: CDR1 SGHRS, CDR2 YFSETQ. The CDR3 contains 13 residues. DNA of the CDR3: TGCGCCAGCAGCCCCGGAGTGAAAGATACGCAGTATTTT. It codes for CASSPGVKDTQYF.

The genes are TRBV14 and TRBJ2-7, with D perhaps matching TRBD2 (6 bases). The V and J ends lost 6 bases and 6 bases respectively, with 21 bases between them. Germline CDR1 SGHDN, CDR2 FVKESK. The CDR3 is 15 residues long. CDR3 sequence reads: CASSHSPGEVGEQYF. CDR3 coding DNA: TGTGCCAGCAGTCATTCACCGGGAGAGGTAGGCGAGCAGTACTTC.

V gene TRBV7-9 combines with J gene TRBJ1-1; no clear D. Germline CDR1 is SEHNR and CDR2 is FQNEAQ (reference sequence). Trimming took 1 base from V and 7 from J, leaving 7 bases between them. The CDR3 is made up of 12 amino acids. In DNA, the CDR3 is TGTGCCAGCAGCTTAGATCGAGTTGAAGCTTTCTTT. Residues: CASSLDRVEAFF. Looking up the rest from reference TRBV7-9 and TRBJ1-1 gives the full variable domain: DTGVSQNPRHKITKRGQNVTFRCDPISEHNRLYWYRQTLGQGPEFLTYFQNEAQLEKSRLLSDRFSAERPKGSFSTLEIQRTEQGDSAMYLCASSLDRVEAFFGQGTRLTVV.

V is TRBV28 and J is TRBJ2-7; TRBD1 might be the D (6 bases). Germline V gene lookup returns CDR1 MDHEN and CDR2 SYDVKM. V was clipped by 6 bases and J by 3 bases, with 18 bases between them. The CDR3 runs to 15 residues. Written as DNA, the CDR3 is TGTGCCAGCAGCCCAACAGGGACACCTGTCTACGAGCAGTACTTC. This gives the protein CASSPTGTPVYEQYF.

The chain combines TRBV5-5 with TRBJ1-5; D ambiguous. Deletions cut 3 bases from V and 3 bases from J, with 13 bases between. Germline assignment: CDR1 SGHKS and CDR2 YYEKEE (reference sequence). The CDR3 loop spans 15 amino acids. The CDR3 here is CASSSLAGTNQPQHF. The CDR3 nucleotides read TGTGCCAGCAGCTCACTGGCAGGTACCAATCAGCCCCAGCATTTT.

The chain employs TRBV29-1 and TRBJ2-7; 8 nucleotides align to TRBD2. The germline V gene has CDR1 SQVTM and CDR2 ANQGSEA. This CDR3 has 11 residues. Trimming at V came to 6 bases and at J to 3 bases, leaving 1 base not matched to a gene. The CDR3 loop reads CSVSGSYEQYF. The CDR3 nucleotides are TGCAGCGTGAGCGGGAGCTACGAGCAGTACTTC.

The chain employs TRBV2 and TRBJ1-1, with TRBD1 as a possible D gene (6 bases). From germline, CDR1 is SNHLY and CDR2 FYNNEI. The CDR3 length is 14 residues. Deletions cut 8 bases from V and 3 bases from J, with 16 bases between. The CDR3 sequence: CASGMGAGDTEAFF. DNA of the CDR3: TGTGCCAGCGGCATGGGGGCAGGGGACACTGAAGCTTTCTTT.

The rearrangement joins TRBV2 to TRBJ2-5; TRBD1 aligns across 8 bases. V dropped 3 bases and J dropped 3; count of bases not matched to a gene: 6. The CDR3 sequence is 15 residues long. Germline CDR1 and CDR2: SNHLY and FYNNEI. CDR3 in amino acids: CASSERSGGEETQYF. CDR3 sequence (DNA): TGTGCCAGCAGTGAGAGGTCAGGGGGCGAAGAGACCCAGTACTTC.

This chain connects TRBV6-1 to TRBJ2-6; tentative D call: TRBD1 (6 bases). The CDR3 extends over 17 amino acids. From germline, CDR1 is MNHNS and CDR2 SASEGT. Trimming cost V 2 bases and J 9 bases, with 20 bases left between them. The CDR3 is CASSEFRSQGPFNVLTF. The CDR3 bases are TGTGCCAGCAGTGAATTCAGGAGTCAGGGGCCCTTCAACGTCCTGACTTTC.

The chain joins TRBV15 to TRBJ2-5; the match to TRBD2 covers 10 bases. The length of the CDR3 is 13 residues. Trimming cost V 7 bases and J 4 bases; bases outside gene matches: 3. Germline V gene lookup returns CDR1 LNHNV and CDR2 YYDKDF (reference sequence). The CDR3 loop is CATKLAGSETQYF. As DNA, the CDR3 is TGTGCCACCAAACTAGCGGGGTCAGAGACCCAGTACTTC.

With respect to this clone: Mismatch with germline at one junction end may stem from a read error. The CDR3 DNA follows: TGTGCCAGCAGTGCGAGGGAAAGTTTTTTC. The encoded protein is CASSARESFF. The chain carries TRBV2 and TRBJ2-7, with a weak D call TRBD2 (5 bases). The CDR3 runs 10 residues. Germline V lookup: CDR1 SNHLY, CDR2 FYNNEI.

The chain couples TRBV19 to TRBJ2-1; no clear D gene. The CDR3 has 14 amino acids. Trimming took 8 bases from V and 6 from J, leaving 17 bases between them. CDR1 is LNHDA and CDR2 is SQIVND in the germline V gene (reference sequence). The CDR3 is CASRTYSSPNEQFF. CDR3 nucleotide sequence: TGTGCCAGTCGAACCTATTCGAGTCCCAATGAGCAGTTCTTC.